Listed below are T cell receptor beta chains from one sample, sequenced in a study of blood T cell repertoires in COVID-19. Profiled with immunoSEQ multiplex PCR; TCRdb holds only in-frame clones, not every one. The sample consists of 200,000 or so clones, 84% of them appearing once. The material sequenced was peripheral blood. The receptors were sampled from a woman aged 80 or older with COVID-19, enrolled during active disease. CDR3s include the opening cysteine and the closing phenylalanine or tryptophan. The D gene is left open where the match is weak. The size field is filled for only some rows; it gives once, few, many or a size class.

>TRBV14|-|TRBJ2-7|-
CASSQAPYYEQYF
TGTGCCAGCAGCCAAGCTCCCTACTACGAGCAGTACTTC
>TRBV2|-|TRBJ1-4|-
CASSEQQTTNEKLFF
TGTGCCAGCAGTGAGCAACAGACAACTAATGAAAAACTGTTTTTT
>TRBV6-5|TRBD1|TRBJ1-2|once
CASSYSMGTDYGYTF
TGTGCCAGCAGTTACTCGATGGGGACAGACTATGGCTACACCTTC
>TRBV2|TRBD2|TRBJ2-3|-
CASRLAGLTDTQYF
TGTGCCAGCCGACTAGCGGGGCTCACAGATACGCAGTATTTT
>TRBV19|-|TRBJ1-2|-
CASNPERVNYGYTF
TGTGCCAGTAATCCGGAGAGGGTGAACTATGGCTACACCTTC
>TRBV7-3|TRBD2|TRBJ2-2|-
CASSRGGKNTGELFF
TGTGCCAGCAGTCGCGGGGGGAAGAACACCGGGGAGCTGTTTTTT
>TRBV6-5|-|TRBJ2-7|-
CASRPPSRAYEQYF
TGTGCCAGCAGGCCGCCGTCCCGAGCCTACGAGCAGTACTTC
>TRBV24-1|TRBD2|TRBJ2-5|-
CATSDSRPSGGAGETQYF
TGTGCCACCAGTGATTCGAGGCCTAGCGGGGGGGCCGGGGAGACCCAGTACTTC
>TRBV4-3|TRBD2|TRBJ2-2|-
CASSQDSSGGTTGELFF
TGCGCCAGCAGCCAAGATTCTAGCGGGGGAACGACCGGGGAGCTGTTTTTT
>TRBV19|-|TRBJ1-4|-
CASSARSQVNEKLFF
TGTGCCAGTAGTGCCCGGTCACAGGTGAATGAAAAACTGTTTTTT
>TRBV5-4|-|TRBJ2-3|-
CASSWMGSPDTDTQYF
TGTGCCAGCAGCTGGATGGGCTCACCCGACACAGATACGCAGTATTTT
>TRBV6-6|-|TRBJ2-7|-
CASSYSGGLASYEQYF
TGTGCCAGCAGTTACTCGGGGGGGCTGGCCTCCTACGAGCAGTACTTC
>TRBV5-1|-|TRBJ2-3|-
CASSLTGTRDTQYF
TGCGCCAGCAGCTTGACCGGGACTCGAGATACGCAGTATTTT
>TRBV5-1|-|TRBJ2-5|-
CASSTPSGETQYF
TGCGCCAGCAGCACACCGTCGGGGGAGACCCAGTACTTC
>TRBV2|-|TRBJ2-1|-
CASSERQVNFGEQFF
TGTGCCAGCAGTGAAAGACAGGTCAACTTCGGTGAGCAGTTCTTC
>TRBV19|TRBD1|TRBJ1-2|-
CASTGQGYHGYTF
TGTGCCAGTACTGGACAGGGATATCATGGCTACACCTTC
>TRBV3-1/TRBV3-2|-|TRBJ2-3|-
CASSRQDTQYF
TGTGCCAGCAGTCGACAGGATACGCAGTATTTT
>TRBV4-1|TRBD1|TRBJ1-6|-
CASSQEIQGAYNSPLHF
TGCGCCAGCAGCCAAGAGATCCAGGGGGCGTATAATTCACCCCTCCACTTT
>TRBV4-2|TRBD2|TRBJ2-3|-
CASSQGGTSGVNTDTQYF
TGTGCCAGCAGCCAAGGTGGGACTAGCGGGGTGAACACAGATACGCAGTATTTT
>TRBV14|-|TRBJ1-4|-
CASSQNRNEKLFF
TGTGCCAGCAGCCAGAACAGGAATGAAAAACTGTTTTTT
>TRBV6-1|TRBD1|TRBJ2-5|once
CASSEGDRGFSETQYF
TGTGCCAGCAGTGAGGGGGACAGGGGGTTTTCTGAGACCCAGTACTTC
>TRBV3-1/TRBV3-2|-|TRBJ1-3|-
CASSQDRKGSGNTIYF
TGTGCCAGCAGCCAAGATAGAAAGGGGTCTGGAAACACCATATATTTT
>TRBV11-2|-|TRBJ1-1|-
CASSLQGAAIEAFF
TGTGCCAGCAGCTTACAAGGGGCGGCCATTGAAGCTTTCTTT
>TRBV19|TRBD1|TRBJ1-1|-
CASRTGTAITEAFF
TGTGCCAGTAGAACCGGGACAGCGATCACTGAAGCTTTCTTT
>TRBV27|-|TRBJ1-1|many
CASSLAQRTEAFF
TGTGCCAGCAGTTTAGCCCAGCGCACTGAAGCTTTCTTT
>TRBV21-1|-|TRBJ2-5|few
CASSKAEKLAGQETQYF
TGTGCCAGCAGCAAAGCGGAAAAGCTAGCGGGGCAAGAGACCCAGTACTTC
>TRBV16|TRBD1|TRBJ1-4|-
CASSQGQGSEKLFF
TGTGCCAGCAGCCAAGGACAGGGGAGTGAAAAACTGTTTTTT
>TRBV3-1/TRBV3-2|-|TRBJ2-7|-
CASSHLPYEQYF
TGTGCCAGCAGCCACCTCCCCTACGAGCAGTACTTC
>TRBV11-1|TRBD2|TRBJ2-1|few
CASSYLGLAGVNEQFF
TGTGCCAGCAGTTACCTGGGACTAGCGGGGGTCAATGAGCAGTTCTTC
>TRBV28|-|TRBJ1-2|-
CASSLSTLTGNTF
TGTGCCAGCAGTTTATCGACCCTAACAGGAAACACCTTC
>TRBV5-4|-|TRBJ2-5|-
CASSLGSSPNSDQETQYF
TGTGCCAGCAGCTTGGGTTCTTCCCCTAACAGTGACCAAGAGACCCAGTACTTC
>TRBV28|-|TRBJ1-1|-
CASRGPMNTEAFF
TGTGCCTCAAGGGGTCCGATGAACACTGAAGCTTTCTTT
>TRBV5-1|-|TRBJ2-5|-
CASSLGPDQETQYF
TGCGCCAGCAGCTTGGGGCCAGACCAAGAGACCCAGTACTTC
>TRBV7-6|-|TRBJ2-3|-
CASSYTGQTSTDTQYF
TGTGCCAGCAGCTATACGGGACAAACTAGCACAGATACGCAGTATTTT
>TRBV24-1|TRBD2|TRBJ2-5|-
CATSVAGRETQYF
TGTGCCACCAGTGTAGCGGGGAGAGAGACCCAGTACTTC
>TRBV5-1|TRBD1|TRBJ2-7|-
CASSWTGEYEQYF
TGCGCCAGCAGCTGGACAGGGGAATACGAGCAGTACTTC
>TRBV7-2|TRBD1|TRBJ1-5|-
CASSRQGPNQPQHF
TGTGCCAGCAGCAGACAGGGTCCCAATCAGCCCCAGCATTTT
>TRBV25-1|-|TRBJ1-6|-
CASSEQGGANSPLHF
TGTGCCAGCAGTGAACAGGGAGGGGCAAATTCACCCCTCCACTTT
>TRBV7-2|-|TRBJ2-1|-
CASSFLGSAVNEQFF
TGTGCCAGCAGCTTTCTTGGTAGCGCCGTCAATGAGCAGTTCTTC
>TRBV28|TRBD1|TRBJ2-7|-
CASSLGRTGNEQYF
TGTGCCAGCAGTTTAGGGCGGACAGGGAATGAGCAGTACTTC
>TRBV5-3|TRBD1|TRBJ2-7|once
CASRTGAQYF
TGTGCCAGTAGGACAGGTGCGCAGTACTTC
>TRBV7-8|TRBD2|TRBJ2-3|-
CASSRGLAGGTQYF
TGTGCCAGCAGCCGCGGACTAGCGGGGGGTACGCAGTATTTT
>TRBV5-1|-|TRBJ1-2|-
CASSLGGTLYGHTF
TGCGCCAGCAGCTTGGGGGGGACTCTCTATGGCCACACCTTC
>TRBV19|-|TRBJ1-1|-
CASSKVAANTEAFF
TGTGCCAGTAGTAAAGTGGCGGCTAACACTGAAGCTTTCTTT
>TRBV6-5|-|TRBJ1-5|-
CASSYGAGVNQPQHF
TGTGCCAGCAGTTACGGGGCAGGGGTCAATCAGCCCCAGCATTTT
>TRBV7-2|TRBD2|TRBJ2-1|once
CASSLAGPFNEQFF
TGTGCCAGCAGTCTAGCGGGGCCCTTCAATGAGCAGTTCTTC
>TRBV2|TRBD2|TRBJ2-5|-
CAGSTSGAPGETQYF
TGTGCCGGATCGACTAGCGGGGCGCCCGGGGAGACCCAGTACTTC
>TRBV5-8|-|TRBJ1-2|-
CASSWGPGGYTF
TGTGCCAGCAGCTGGGGCCCTGGCGGCTACACCTTC